Sequencing of this T cell receptor (beta chain) was carried out in a study of blood T cells in healthy people across ages. This CDR3 has 15 residues. Germline V lookup: CDR1 SQVTM, CDR2 ANQGSEA. Germline trimming cut 0 bases from V and 3 bases from J; bases unmatched to any gene: 4. With a J-beta primer mix and a sample-barcoded 5' primer, a second PCR ran roughly 6 to 12 cycles. Each TCR beta cDNA got a 12-nucleotide random molecular identifier. A single record per CDR3 protein comes from TCRdb applying MiXCR to the 5' RACE reads. The repertoire holds about 640,000 distinct CDR3 sequences, with roughly three fifths as singletons. Donors gave about 10 milliliters of peripheral blood apiece.

V gene TRBV29-1 combines with J gene TRBJ2-3; 9 bases map to TRBD2. This TCR was sampled from a man aged 55 to 70 in good health. The sequenced material came from blood. CDR3 DNA sequence: TGCAGCGTTGAAGAGTGGCGGGGGGGAACAGATACGCAGTATTTT. This gives the protein CSVEEWRGGTDTQYF.